Sequencing of this T cell receptor beta chain was carried out in a study of blood T cells in healthy people across ages (dated by TCRdb to the mid-2010s). With respect to the entire study: In model experiments, roughly one uniquely barcoded TCR beta cDNA molecule per two T cells was captured by template switching. Using deep sequencing normalized with unique cDNA molecular identifiers, the study measured how TCR beta repertoire diversity changes with age. The donors were divided into four age groups: young (average approximately 17 years), middle-aged (around 41), aged (around 67) and long-lived (roughly 82). Donors of different ages were randomly distributed across sequencing lanes to avoid experimental bias. For two donors (one aged 18 to 30 and one aged 80 or older), the study analyzed two additional independent replicas of 1 million unique cDNA reads from the same blood draw.

About this clonotype itself: No antigen is known for it. No per-base quality is available; no much larger clone lies one base away.

From its cysteine to its phenylalanine, the CDR3 spans 12 amino acids. Just CDR3 DNA is preserved here, 36 bases in frame from base 1. From the germline V gene, CDR1 is SGHTA and CDR2 is FQGNSA. Trimming costs V 5 bases and J 4 bases, and their ends lie 8 bases apart. The library was generated by 5' RACE. Sequencing relied on an Illumina HiSeq 2500. The second PCR ran for roughly 6 to 11 cycles and used a J-beta primer mix along with a sample-barcoded 5' primer. Each TCR beta cDNA molecule received a unique molecular identifier from a template-switch 5' adaptor carrying 12 random nucleotides. At least 2.5 million CDR3-containing paired-end reads were obtained from each sample. The Mint cDNA synthesis kit, primed by a TRBC-specific oligonucleotide, was used to synthesize first-strand cDNA from all RNA. Following uracil-DNA glycosylase treatment, a first 18-cycle PCR with universal primers M1SS and BC2_uni_R was performed on all cDNA. From the authors' description of their analysis: Normalization of each sample was performed by random selection of 1 million high-quality reads, each carrying a distinct molecular identifier. Instead of being binned into consensus sequences, reads with shared molecular identifiers were discarded. MiTCR, set to a Q25 quality threshold and the strictest error-elimination algorithm, was used for CDR3 identification, clonotype clustering and error correction. A nonparametric unseen species model with Euler transformation was used to estimate lower-bound total TCR beta diversity. TCRdb's own reprocessing of the public reads used fastp at Q25 and MiXCR and kept productive beta chains. Each CDR3 protein appears once, grouped with its most common genes and DNA. The V and J calls come from TCRdb's annotation, not from the publication. Counted in this sample were hundreds of thousands of distinct CDR3 sequences; 40% to 50% of them appeared once. The ten largest clonotypes hold about 30% of the sample.

The full study reports these points: The percentage of naive T cells measured by flow cytometry correlated strongly with observed TCR beta diversity. As age increased, observed TCR beta diversity per million T cells dropped in a roughly linear way, and a significant reduction was already evident by age about 40. Donor CMV infection status was unknown, potentially confounding age-related changes in expanded clonotypes. Estimates of total diversity based on one million sequenced T cells were considered lower bounds and underestimates. Since profiling was done on bulk unsorted PBMCs, naive and antigen-experienced compartments could not be conclusively compared. The long-lived group showed more naive CD4+ T cells, fewer expanded clones and increased TCR diversity than the aged group, suggesting age selection.

The donors were roughly 40 Caucasian individuals from Russia, aged roughly 6 to 100 years, who were systemically healthy. Each donor gave around 9.9 milliliters of peripheral blood, collected into EDTA-treated Vacutainer tubes. Ficoll-Paque density-gradient centrifugation was used to isolate PBMCs, with at least 6 million per sample. Total RNA, at least 5 micrograms per sample, was extracted from PBMCs with Trizol reagent. The percentages of naive CD45RAhigh/CD27high T cells were determined by flow cytometry on a PBMC aliquot from every donor. The sample was blood. The receptor's source is an elderly man in good health. The chain uses TRBV7-2 and TRBJ2-5; the D segment is perhaps TRBD1 or TRBD2, each sharing 5 matched bases. Here is the DNA: TGTGCCAGCAGCCGAGGGGTAGAGACCCAGTACTTC. Its translation is CASSRGVETQYF.